These 20 T cell receptor beta chains were all obtained from the same sample, sequenced in a study of regulatory T cells in long-lasting Graves disease. CDR3 regions were amplified by Arm-PCR using iRepertoire HTBI primers to build TCR beta libraries. MiXCR, run by TCRdb on the multiplex PCR reads, gives a single entry per CDR3 protein. The repertoire has about 220,000 distinct CDR3 sequences, approximately 18% of them found once; the top ten carry 10% to 15%. This sample's time point: newly diagnosed GD, antithyroid drugs for less than 3 months. RNA from PBMCs was the source of the TCR library. The same sample was also used in a study of T cells in Graves' hyperthyroidism and ophthalmopathy.

The material was peripheral blood mononuclear cells (PBMCs), obtained at new diagnosis, from a patient treated with antithyroid drugs. The receptors here all came from a woman between 25 and 40 years old with Graves disease.

This clonotype was recorded many times. The gene calls are TRBV11-2 and TRBJ2-2; D unresolved. The CDR3 contains 15 residues. Trimming left V 4 bases short and J 0 bases short, with 9 bases between. The V gene's germline CDR1 is SGHAT and CDR2 FQNNGV. The CDR3, as DNA: TGTGCCAGCAGCTCCCGACGCCCGAACACCGGGGAGCTGTTTTTT. The encoded protein is CASSSRRPNTGELFF.

Concerning this clonotype: A much larger clone differs by one base, so this may be a read error. The rearrangement links TRBV19 to TRBJ2-3; D call uncertain. CDR1 and CDR2 from the germline V gene are LNHDA and SQIVND (reference sequence). The CDR3 is made up of 13 amino acids. V dropped 5 bases and J dropped 1 base, with 7 bases sitting between them. This chain's CDR3 is CASSPWGTDTQYF. DNA for the CDR3: TGTGCCAGTAGTCCCTGGGGCACAGATACGCAGTATTTT.

This clonotype was detected only a few times. The chain uses TRBV11-2 and TRBJ2-5, with 14 positions matching TRBD2. CDR1 and CDR2 from the germline V gene are SGHAT and FQNNGV. The CDR3 loop spans 15 amino acids. V was clipped by 5 bases and J by 5 bases; unmatched bases: 4. In nucleotides, the CDR3 is TGTGCCAGCAGCATGGGACTAGCGGGAGTCGAGACCCAGTACTTC. Its protein product is CASSMGLAGVETQYF.

As to this clonotype: A much bigger clone sits one base away, suggesting this may be a read error. The chain carries TRBV20-1 and TRBJ1-6; D unresolved. The germline V gene encodes CDR1 DFQATT and CDR2 SNEGSKA (reference sequence). The CDR3 sequence is 14 residues long. CDR3 sequence reads: CSAKFLPRDSPVHF. The CDR3 nucleotides read TGCAGTGCTAAATTCCTCCCTAGGGATTCACCCGTCCACTTT.

This clonotype has ten or more counts. The chain is built from TRBV28 and TRBJ2-4, with TRBD2 matching over 9 bases. V was clipped by 5 bases and J by 3 bases; unmatched bases: 14. The CDR3 length is 18 residues. The germline CDR1 and CDR2 sequences are MDHEN and SYDVKM. CDR3 protein: CASSTRKAGGRGKNIQYF. CDR3 bases: TGTGCCAGCAGTACCCGAAAAGCGGGGGGCCGGGGCAAAAACATTCAGTACTTC.

There are many counts of this clonotype. This chain links TRBV19 with TRBJ1-5, with D unresolved. The CDR3 contains 13 residues. The germline V gene has CDR1 LNHDA and CDR2 SQIVND (reference sequence). V was cut by 6 bases and J by 0 bases, with 6 bases left in between. CDR3 in amino acids: CASRTYSNQPQHF. The CDR3 coding sequence is TGTGCCAGTAGGACCTATAGCAATCAGCCCCAGCATTTT.

This clonotype was seen repeatedly, ten times or more. The rearrangement joins TRBV20-1 to TRBJ1-4; the D gene is possibly TRBD1 (6 bases). Germline loops: CDR1 DFQATT, CDR2 SNEGSKA (reference sequence). The CDR3 runs to 13 residues. V lost 5 bases and J lost 6, with 13 bases in between. As DNA, the CDR3 is TGCAGTGCTCCCAGGGGTTGGGATGAAAAACTGTTTTTT. Residues: CSAPRGWDEKLFF.

Ten or more counts support this clonotype. The chain carries TRBV10-1 and TRBJ2-7; 12 bases fit TRBD1. The trim removed 8 bases at V and 2 bases at J, leaving 4 bases unmatched. CDR1 and CDR2 from the germline V gene are WNHNN and SYGVQD (reference sequence). The CDR3 is 14 amino acids. CDR3 sequence reads: CASSRDRGPYEQYF. CDR3 DNA sequence: TGCGCCAGCTCCCGGGACAGGGGGCCCTACGAGCAGTACTTC.

There are many counts of this clonotype. This rearrangement joins TRBV15 to TRBJ1-2; D not certain. Trimming stripped 0 bases from V and 0 bases from J, with 11 bases between. CDR3 length: 16 amino acids. In germline, CDR1 is LNHNV, CDR2 YYDKDF (reference sequence). The CDR3 coding sequence is TGTGCCACCAGCAGAGATGGGAAAGGAGCTAACTATGGCTACACCTTC. Its translation is CATSRDGKGANYGYTF.

In its sample, this clonotype was seen many times. This chain joins TRBV3-1 and TRBJ1-2, with unresolved D. V lost 2 bases and J lost 2, with 9 bases in between. CDR1 is LGHDT, CDR2 YNNKEL, per germline (reference sequence). The CDR3 runs to 14 residues. CDR3 amino acids: CASSQWQRNYGYTF. In nucleotides, the CDR3 is TGTGCCAGCAGCCAATGGCAAAGAAACTATGGCTACACCTTC.

This clonotype was counted ten times or more. The V gene is TRBV9, the J gene TRBJ2-1; 7 bases match TRBD1. This CDR3 contains 15 residues. V lost 2 bases and J lost 5; bases outside the gene matches: 7. Germline CDR1 and CDR2: SGDLS and YYNGEE. CDR3: CASSVRGGPNNEQFF. CDR3 nucleotides: TGTGCCAGCAGCGTTCGAGGGGGCCCTAACAATGAGCAGTTCTTC.

This clonotype appeared a single time. J is TRBJ2-1 and V is TRBV27, with TRBD1 matching 9 bases. V lost 6 bases, J lost 4 bases, and 7 bases stayed unmatched. This CDR3 is 15 amino acids long. Germline lookup yields CDR1 MNHEY and CDR2 SMNVEV (reference sequence). The CDR3 nucleotides read TGTGCCAGCAGCTATGCGGACAGGGGATACAATGAGCAGTTCTTC. Protein sequence: CASSYADRGYNEQFF.

This clonotype appeared many times. V gene TRBV20-1 combines with J gene TRBJ1-5; 7 bases are a match to TRBD1. The CDR3 is 16 residues long. The trim removed 0 bases at V and 4 bases at J, leaving 9 bases unmatched. Germline V gene lookup returns CDR1 DFQATT and CDR2 SNEGSKA (reference sequence). CDR3 DNA sequence: TGCAGTGCTAGAGATCACGGCAGGGGGAGGAATCAGCCCCAGCATTTT. Translated, it gives CSARDHGRGRNQPQHF.

This clonotype was detected ten times or more. The rearrangement joins TRBV28 to TRBJ1-6, with a possible D match to TRBD1 (5 bases). This CDR3 spans 15 amino acids. Trimming cost V 8 bases and J 5 bases, with 16 bases left between them. Germline CDR1 MDHEN, CDR2 SYDVKM. CDR3 loop: CASRPPAGNNSPLHF. The CDR3 nucleotides are TGTGCCAGCCGCCCCCCGGCAGGGAATAATTCACCCCTCCACTTT. The full variable domain, completed using reference TRBV28 and TRBJ1-6, is DVKVTQSSRYLVKRTGEKVFLECVQDMDHENMFWYRQDPGLGLRLIYFSYDVKMKEKGDIPEGYSVSREKKERFSLILESASTNQTSMYLCASRPPAGNNSPLHFGNGTRLTVT.

There are many counts of this clonotype. CDR3 protein: CAWRGQGVTTQHF. Written as DNA, the CDR3 is TGTGCCTGGAGGGGACAGGGGGTGACGACCCAGCATTTT. The chain links TRBV30 to TRBJ1-5; 11 nucleotides line up with TRBD1. Germline values: CDR1 GTSNPN, CDR2 SVGIG (reference sequence). The V gene end was trimmed by 3 bases and the J gene end by 11 bases; junction bases not matched to a gene: 6. The CDR3 has 13 residues.

The chain employs TRBV29-1 and TRBJ1-6, with 9 positions matching TRBD1. V lost 6 bases and J lost 5; bases outside the gene matches: 5. CDR3 size: 14 residues. In germline, CDR1 is SQVTM, CDR2 ANQGSEA. CDR3 nucleotides: TGCAGCGTGGCAGGGACAGGGAATAATTCACCCCTCCACTTT. Its protein product is CSVAGTGNNSPLHF.

On this clonotype itself: This clone may be a read error of a much larger clone one base away. The chain couples TRBV19 to TRBJ2-3; TRBD2 aligns across 12 bases. The DNA end is a closer match to TRBJ2-7, so the J assignment may be wrong. CDR1 and CDR2 from the germline V gene are LNHDA and SQIVND (reference sequence). This CDR3 has 18 amino acids. Here the CDR3 DNA reads TGTGCCACCGTAGGACTAGCGGGATGGGGGGCAGGGAACAATGAGCAGTACTTC. Translation gives CATVGLAGWGAGNNEQYF.

This clonotype occurred many times. The V and J genes are TRBV18 and TRBJ2-2, with D hard to call. V was clipped by 2 bases and J by 4 bases, with 8 bases between them. CDR1 and CDR2 from the germline V gene are KGHSH and LQKENI. The CDR3 is made up of 14 amino acids. CDR3 loop: CASSPTAATGELFF. CDR3 sequence (DNA): TGTGCCAGCTCACCAACCGCCGCCACCGGGGAGCTGTTTTTT.

With regard to this clonotype: A much larger clone is a single base away; this may be a read error. This sequence joins TRBV7-9 and TRBJ1-1; D is uncertain. The V gene's germline CDR1 is SEHNR and CDR2 FQNEAQ (reference sequence). The CDR3 has 13 amino acids. The CDR3 DNA sequence: TGTGCCAGCAGCTTATTAGGAGACACTGACGCTTTCTTT. Encoded protein: CASSLLGDTDAFF.

This clonotype was observed many times. V and J are TRBV18 and TRBJ1-5, with D uncertain. CDR3 size: 16 residues. Germline V gives CDR1 KGHSH, CDR2 LQKENI. Trimming cost V 4 bases and J 6 bases, with 19 bases left between them. The CDR3 loop is CASSRRVGRDLQPQHF. The DNA for the CDR3 is TGTGCCAGCTCACGGCGGGTCGGACGAGACCTTCAGCCCCAGCATTTT.